A single sample is the source of the 22 T cell receptor beta chains below, sequenced in a study of blood T cell repertoires in COVID-19. Some clones are missing from TCRdb's copy, which holds only in-frame ones; the method was immunoSEQ multiplex PCR. Here the sample spans about 130,000 clones, roughly 80% being singletons. Sample: PBMCs or T cells enriched from blood (not recorded which). The receptors here all came from a man between 45 and 60 years old who had recovered from COVID-19.

The V call is TRBV4-3, the J call TRBJ1-3, with D unclear. From germline, CDR1 is LGHNA and CDR2 YSLEER. The CDR3 runs 17 residues. V lost 0 bases and J lost 0, with 12 bases in between. The DNA for the CDR3 is TGCGCCAGCAGCCAAGATATAGGAGGGAGCTCTGGAAACACCATATATTTT. Amino acids: CASSQDIGGSSGNTIYF.

This clone was counted a single time. This chain uses TRBV7-3 with TRBJ1-1; D unresolved. V lost 4 bases, J lost 7 bases, and 10 bases lay in between. Germline V gene sequence: CDR1 SGHTA, CDR2 FQGTGA. The length of the CDR3 is 12 residues. The CDR3: CASSSNAGEAFF. The CDR3 DNA reads as TGTGCCAGCAGCTCTAACGCAGGTGAAGCTTTCTTT.

Only one count was recorded for this clone. The V gene is TRBV6-2 or TRBV6-3, the J gene TRBJ2-4; possibly TRBD1 for D (5 bases). Trimming removed 6 bases at V and 8 bases at J, with 26 bases between. This CDR3 has 17 amino acids. Looked up from germline, CDR1 is MNHEY and CDR2 is SVGEGT. The CDR3 DNA reads TGTGCCAGCAGCCTCCTCCCTCTTTTGGCCTTAGGGGACATTCAGTACTTC. Translating gives CASSLLPLLALGDIQYF.

Only a few counts were recorded for this clone. Written as DNA, the CDR3 is TGTGCCACCAGTGCGACTTTCACAGATACGCAGTATTTT. This sequence encodes CATSATFTDTQYF. J is TRBJ2-3 and V is TRBV24-1, with D hard to call. This CDR3 is built from 13 residues. CDR1 and CDR2 from the germline V gene are KGHDR and SFDVKD. V was cut by 5 bases and J by 2 bases, with 7 bases left in between.

This chain joins TRBV3-1 (or the pseudogene TRBV3-2) and TRBJ1-6; a weak D match, TRBD1 (5 bases). Germline CDR1 is LGHDT and CDR2 is YNNKEL (reference sequence). V was trimmed by 6 bases and J by 5 bases, leaving 14 bases between them. There are 15 residues in the CDR3. CDR3 residues: CASRGAPRDNSPLHF. CDR3 nucleotide sequence: TGTGCCAGCAGAGGTGCTCCCAGGGATAATTCACCCCTCCACTTT.

The V gene is TRBV5-6, the J gene TRBJ2-5; D is uncertain. The CDR3 has 14 residues. V lost 4 bases, J lost 5 bases, and 15 bases lay in between. CDR1 and CDR2 (germline): SGHDT, YYEEEE. Here the CDR3 DNA reads TGTGCCAGCAGCCCATCCTACTCCAAGGAGACCCAGTACTTC. The encoded protein is CASSPSYSKETQYF.

This clone showed up just once. The rearrangement uses TRBV29-1 and TRBJ1-2; 10 positions agree with TRBD1. The germline gives CDR1 SQVTM, CDR2 ANQGSEA. The CDR3 consists of 13 residues. The V and J ends lost 4 bases and 5 bases, in that order; junction bases with no gene match: 4. The DNA for the CDR3 is TGCAGCGTTGGTGGGGGACAGGGGTATGGCTACACCTTC. Its translation: CSVGGGQGYGYTF.

The V gene is TRBV14, the J gene TRBJ1-2; TRBD1 matches 8 bases. Germline assignment: CDR1 SGHDN and CDR2 FVKESK. After removal of 3 bases from V and 7 bases from J, the junction contained 7 bases not matched to a gene. CDR3 length: 14 residues. The CDR3 coding sequence is TGTGCCAGCAGCCACGGACAGGGCTCCGCTGGCTACACCTTC. Residues: CASSHGQGSAGYTF.

The chain couples TRBV7-3 to TRBJ1-1; 8 bases are shared with TRBD1. This CDR3 contains 14 residues. From germline, CDR1 is SGHTA and CDR2 FQGTGA. The junction had 5 bases not matched to a gene; V was cut back by 4 bases and J by 4 bases. The DNA for the CDR3 is TGTGCCAGCAGCTACGACGGACAGGGCACTGAAGCTTTCTTT. Its protein product is CASSYDGQGTEAFF.

The V call is TRBV5-6, the J call TRBJ2-3; 8 bases are shared with TRBD1. Germline lookup yields CDR1 SGHDT and CDR2 YYEEEE. J gave up 3 bases and V 3 bases, and 6 bases lay outside the gene matches. The CDR3 contains 15 residues. CDR3 sequence reads: CASSSGTGSTDTQYF. The CDR3 DNA follows: TGTGCCAGCAGCTCCGGGACAGGATCTACAGATACGCAGTATTTT.

The chain uses TRBV18 and TRBJ1-1; 8 bases are shared with TRBD1. The CDR3 spans 15 residues. The V gene end was trimmed by 3 bases and the J gene end by 3 bases; junction bases not matched to a gene: 6. Germline assignment: CDR1 KGHSH and CDR2 LQKENI. The CDR3 nucleotides are TGTGCCAGCTCACCCAGGACAGGGTCGCACACTGAAGCTTTCTTT. It encodes CASSPRTGSHTEAFF.

The chain has TRBV27 and TRBJ1-6; D gene ambiguous. The germline V gene encodes CDR1 MNHEY and CDR2 SMNVEV (reference sequence). This CDR3 contains 14 residues. Trimming took off 6 bases at V and 0 bases at J, with 6 bases between the two ends. The CDR3 reads CASRRGSYNSPLHF. The CDR3 coding sequence is TGTGCCAGCAGAAGAGGCTCCTATAATTCACCCCTCCACTTT.

J is TRBJ1-1 and V is TRBV27; TRBD1 matches at 7 bases. Germline V lookup: CDR1 MNHEY, CDR2 SMNVEV (reference sequence). After removal of 6 bases from V and 7 bases from J, the junction contained 11 bases not matched to a gene. The CDR3 sequence is 14 residues long. Here the CDR3 reads CASSSGTAMNEAFF. The CDR3 DNA is TGTGCCAGCAGCTCCGGGACAGCAATGAATGAAGCTTTCTTT.

V usage is TRBV7-8 and J usage is TRBJ1-1; D call uncertain. This CDR3 contains 11 residues. The V gene's germline CDR1 is SGHVS and CDR2 FQNEAQ. V was pared by 5 bases and J by 3 bases, with 4 bases between. CDR3 amino acids: CASSPDTEAFF. The CDR3 DNA reads as TGTGCCAGCAGCCCAGACACTGAAGCTTTCTTT.

J is TRBJ2-7 and V is TRBV7-2; the D gene is possibly TRBD1 (5 bases). Trimming cost V 5 bases and J 3 bases, with 20 bases left between them. CDR1 is SGHTA and CDR2 is FQGNSA in the germline V gene. The CDR3 contains 16 residues. The CDR3 DNA reads as TGTGCCAGCAGCACCCGGCCGTCGCAGGGTAGCTACGAGCAGTACTTC. It encodes CASSTRPSQGSYEQYF.

The V gene is TRBV27, the J gene TRBJ1-5; TRBD1 aligns across 8 bases. There are 14 residues in the CDR3. Trimming removed 3 bases from V and 7 bases from J; junction bases left unmatched: 5. The germline V gene encodes CDR1 MNHEY and CDR2 SMNVEV (reference sequence). The CDR3 nucleotides read TGTGCCAGCAGTTTCTCAGGGGGCGGACAGCCCCAGCATTTT. It encodes CASSFSGGGQPQHF.

The gene calls are TRBV10-3 and TRBJ2-2; D may be TRBD2 (6 bases). Germline CDR1 is ENHRY and CDR2 is SYGVKD. The V gene lost 10 bases and the J gene lost 3 bases, with 12 bases spanning the gap. This CDR3 spans 13 amino acids. The DNA of the CDR3 is TGTGCCACGCGGGGCTTCGACACCGGGGAGCTGTTTTTT. Protein sequence: CATRGFDTGELFF.

This chain uses TRBV10-1 with TRBJ2-2; 7 nucleotides agree with TRBD1. CDR1 and CDR2 from the germline V gene are WNHNN and SYGVQD (reference sequence). The V gene end was trimmed by 3 bases and the J gene end by 2 bases; junction bases not matched to a gene: 6. The CDR3 has 16 amino acids. CDR3 loop: CASSDQGQRNTGELFF. CDR3 DNA: TGCGCCAGCAGTGATCAGGGACAGCGAAACACCGGGGAGCTGTTTTTT.

The chain combines TRBV5-4 with TRBJ1-1; D is unclear. Trimming took off 4 bases at V and 4 bases at J, with 14 bases between the two ends. CDR3 length: 14 residues. Germline lookup yields CDR1 SGHNT and CDR2 YYREEE (reference sequence). The CDR3 region has the DNA TGTGCCAGCAGCCAGGAAATCGTGGGCACTGAAGCTTTCTTT. Translating it yields CASSQEIVGTEAFF.

The chain employs TRBV5-4 and TRBJ1-1; D perhaps matches TRBD1 (6 bases). Trimming shortened V by 6 bases and J by 3 bases, and 21 bases separated the two germline ends. CDR1 and CDR2 from the germline V gene are SGHNT and YYREEE (reference sequence). CDR3 length equals 16 residues. CDR3 in amino acids: CASTPSSRGRDTEAFF. The CDR3 nucleotides read TGTGCCAGCACCCCTTCTAGTAGGGGGAGGGACACTGAAGCTTTCTTT.

V and J are TRBV18 and TRBJ1-5, with TRBD1 matching over 7 bases. Germline trimming cut 1 base from V and 6 bases from J; bases unmatched to any gene: 12. Germline CDR1 is KGHSH and CDR2 is LQKENI. This CDR3 comprises 17 residues. The chain's CDR3 is CASSPQGARGRGQPQHF. CDR3 DNA sequence: TGTGCCAGCTCACCACAGGGGGCGCGCGGTCGGGGTCAGCCCCAGCATTTT.

This rearrangement joins TRBV7-2 to TRBJ2-5; 8 bases align to TRBD1. The trim removed 8 bases at V and 4 bases at J, leaving 12 bases unmatched. CDR3 length equals 15 residues. In germline, CDR1 is SGHTA, CDR2 FQGNSA. Here the CDR3 reads CASASQGAGVETQYF. CDR3 nucleotides: TGTGCCAGCGCGAGTCAGGGGGCCGGGGTAGAGACCCAGTACTTC.